Below are 20 T cell receptor beta chains sequenced from a single sample in a study of CD8 T cells in Susac syndrome. A quantity of roughly 0.5 to 1 ug RNA underwent reverse transcription using random hexamers. TCRdb re-called the immunoSEQ multiplex PCR reads with MiXCR, one entry per CDR3 protein. This sample has about 290,000 distinct CDR3 sequences, with 70% to 90% found just once. Sample: CD8+ T cells from PBMCs. The origin of the receptors is a human donor with multiple sclerosis.

The gene calls are TRBV9 and TRBJ1-2; possible D gene TRBD1, 6 bases. V lost 10 bases and J lost 4, with 11 bases in between. The CDR3 has 11 residues. Germline CDR1 is SGDLS and CDR2 is YYNGEE. Here the CDR3 reads CASGTTYGYTF. The CDR3 DNA reads TGTGCCTCGGGGACAACCTATGGCTACACCTTC. Based on the CDR3 plus reference TRBV9 and TRBJ1-2, the full variable domain is DSGVTQTPKHLITATGQRVTLRCSPRSGDLSVYWYQQSLDQGLQFLIQYYNGEERAKGNILERFSAQQFPDLHSELNLSSLELGDSALYFCASGTTYGYTFGSGTRLTVV.

The chain carries TRBV6-5 and TRBJ2-7; 8 nucleotides align to TRBD1. J was trimmed by 3 bases and V by 6 bases; bases with no gene match: 10. Germline values: CDR1 MNHEY, CDR2 SVGAGI. The length of the CDR3 is 15 residues. CDR3 sequence: CASRGIGQGLYEQYF. CDR3 nucleotide sequence: TGTGCCAGCAGGGGAATCGGACAGGGACTCTACGAGCAGTACTTC.

The CDR3 DNA is TGTGCCAGCAGCTTAGGTGTTTACGGCGCATCCTACGAGCAGTACTTC. It is translated as CASSLGVYGASYEQYF. The chain combines TRBV7-6 with TRBJ2-7; the D is unclear. Germline lookup yields CDR1 SGHVS and CDR2 FNYEAQ. V was trimmed by 1 base and J by 1 base, leaving 14 bases between them. CDR3 length: 16 residues.

The CDR3 DNA sequence: TGCGCCAGCAGCCAAGTGTTTGCAGGGTCCCCAGATACGCAGTATTTT. It specifies CASSQVFAGSPDTQYF. The chain couples TRBV4-1 to TRBJ2-3, with D possibly being TRBD1 (5 bases). There are 16 residues in the CDR3. Trimming pared 1 base from V and 4 bases from J, leaving 15 bases between. Germline values: CDR1 MGHRA, CDR2 YSYEKL.

This chain links TRBV11-2 with TRBJ2-3; 13 bases agree with TRBD2. The germline CDR1 and CDR2 sequences are SGHAT and FQNNGV. The V segment lost 4 bases and the J segment 4 bases; nucleotides outside the gene matches: 17. The CDR3 consists of 20 residues. CDR3 DNA sequence: TGTGCCAGCAGCTGGAACCTAGGACTAGCGGGGGCCAAAGACGCAGATACGCAGTATTTT. It translates to CASSWNLGLAGAKDADTQYF. Full variable domain (outside the CDR3, taken from reference TRBV11-2 and TRBJ2-3): EAGVAQSPRYKIIEKRQSVAFWCNPISGHATLYWYQQILGQGPKLLIQFQNNGVVDDSQLPKDRFSAERLKGVDSTLKIQPAKLEDSAVYLCASSWNLGLAGAKDADTQYFGPGTRLTVL.

The table lists this clonotype with a count of one. The rearrangement links TRBV5-6 to TRBJ2-2; D ambiguous. Between the trimmed V and J ends, which lost 0 bases and 2 bases, there was a span of 11 bases. The CDR3 spans 16 residues. Germline CDR1 SGHDT, CDR2 YYEEEE. CDR3 region: CASSLATEFNTGELFF. The CDR3 DNA reads as TGTGCCAGCAGCTTGGCCACAGAGTTCAACACCGGGGAGCTGTTTTTT.

The chain uses TRBV5-6 and TRBJ2-7; 12 bases match TRBD2. Germline CDR1 is SGHDT and CDR2 is YYEEEE. The V segment lost 4 bases and the J segment 1 base; nucleotides outside the gene matches: 9. The CDR3 length is 17 residues. CDR3 protein: CASSPRASGRESYEQYF. The CDR3 nucleotides are TGTGCCAGCAGCCCCCGGGCTAGCGGGAGGGAATCCTACGAGCAGTACTTC.

The CDR3 DNA reads as TGTGCCAGCAGTCCGGGAGGGGGGGGCAACAATGAGCAGTTCTTC. Translating it yields CASSPGGGGNNEQFF. This chain links TRBV27 with TRBJ2-1; 8 positions agree with TRBD2. CDR1 and CDR2 (germline): MNHEY, SMNVEV (reference sequence). The V gene end was trimmed by 5 bases and the J gene end by 5 bases; junction bases not matched to a gene: 8. This CDR3 spans 15 amino acids.

V usage is TRBV5-1 and J usage is TRBJ2-7, with 7 bases fitting TRBD1. CDR1 is SGHRS, CDR2 YFSETQ, per germline. V lost 2 bases and J lost 6; bases outside the gene matches: 8. The CDR3 extends over 14 amino acids. The CDR3 sequence: CASSLKTGFSEQYF. CDR3 DNA sequence: TGCGCCAGCAGCTTAAAGACAGGGTTCTCCGAGCAGTACTTC.

The V call is TRBV14, the J call TRBJ1-4, with TRBD1 as a possible D gene (5 bases). Per the germline V gene, CDR1 is SGHDN and CDR2 is FVKESK. This CDR3 is built from 14 residues. V was shortened by 4 bases and J by 8 bases, with 14 bases between the two germline ends. CDR3 protein: CASSPQGRWEKLFF. CDR3 sequence (DNA): TGTGCCAGCAGCCCCCAGGGAAGATGGGAAAAACTGTTTTTT. The complete variable domain, with remaining parts taken from reference TRBV14 and TRBJ1-4, reads EAGVTQFPSHSVIEKGQTVTLRCDPISGHDNLYWYRRVMGKEIKFLLHFVKESKQDESGMPNNRFLAERTGGTYSTLKVQPAELEDSGVYFCASSPQGRWEKLFFGSGTQLSVL.

The V gene is TRBV2, the J gene TRBJ2-2; D is unclear. In germline, CDR1 is SNHLY, CDR2 FYNNEI. This CDR3 is built from 16 residues. V was shortened by 0 bases and J by 1 base, with 9 bases between the two germline ends. Here the CDR3 DNA reads TGTGCCAGCAGTGAAGCGCTGAGTGGGAACACCGGGGAGCTGTTTTTT. Its protein is CASSEALSGNTGELFF.

This chain joins TRBV12-3 or TRBV12-4 and TRBJ1-1; 8 bases are shared with TRBD1. The CDR3 covers 16 residues. V trimming: 6 bases; J trimming: 0 bases; junction bases outside the gene matches: 9. CDR3 amino acids: CASRLPGQDVNTEAFF. The CDR3, as DNA: TGTGCCAGCAGGTTGCCGGGACAGGACGTGAACACTGAAGCTTTCTTT.

The rearrangement links TRBV29-1 to TRBJ2-7; a weak D match, TRBD1 (5 bases). The V gene lost 4 bases and the J gene lost 2 bases, with 15 bases spanning the gap. CDR3 length: 14 amino acids. Germline V gene lookup returns CDR1 SQVTM and CDR2 ANQGSEA. The CDR3, as DNA: TGCAGCGTTGTTGTCGCCAGGGTCACCTACGAGCAGTACTTC. This codes for CSVVVARVTYEQYF.

The CDR3 is CASSLGLAGSDEQFF. The CDR3 DNA is TGTGCCAGCAGCTTAGGACTAGCGGGATCCGATGAGCAGTTCTTC. This chain joins TRBV11-2 and TRBJ2-1, with 11 bases that match TRBD2. This CDR3 is built from 15 residues. The trim removed 1 base at V and 8 bases at J, leaving 4 bases unmatched. Germline-derived CDR1 and CDR2 are SGHAT and FQNNGV.

The V gene is TRBV28, the J gene TRBJ1-1, with TRBD1 matching over 10 bases. The CDR3 sequence is 16 residues long. The germline CDR1 and CDR2 sequences are MDHEN and SYDVKM. With 2 bases clipped from V and 6 bases from J, the junction kept 9 bases outside the gene matches. CDR3: CASSLPWTGGLAEAFF. DNA for the CDR3: TGTGCCAGCAGTTTACCCTGGACAGGGGGGTTGGCTGAAGCTTTCTTT.

This rearrangement joins TRBV7-8 to TRBJ2-1; TRBD1 is a possible D gene (6 bases). Trimming took 5 bases from V and 9 from J, leaving 14 bases between them. CDR1 and CDR2 (germline): SGHVS, FQNEAQ. The CDR3 extends over 13 amino acids. In nucleotides, the CDR3 is TGTGCCAGCAGCCCGGCCGGACAGCGTGAGCAGTTCTTC. This translates into CASSPAGQREQFF.

The chain joins TRBV7-9 to TRBJ2-7; D gene unclear. The CDR3 loop spans 13 amino acids. Germline V gene data show CDR1 as SEHNR and CDR2 as FQNEAQ (reference sequence). Trimming pared 3 bases from V and 1 base from J, leaving 7 bases between. CDR3 DNA sequence: TGTGCCAGCAGCTTCTCCCAATCCTACGAGCAGTACTTC. Protein product: CASSFSQSYEQYF.

The V and J genes are TRBV14 and TRBJ2-5; no definite D call. Germline CDR1 SGHDN, CDR2 FVKESK. This CDR3 spans 17 amino acids. The V end lost 0 bases, the J end lost 3 bases, and 17 bases lay between the germline ends. The CDR3 loop is CASSQEQIELKKETQYF. In DNA, the CDR3 is TGTGCCAGCAGCCAAGAGCAAATAGAGTTAAAGAAAGAGACCCAGTACTTC.

V is TRBV4-1 and J is TRBJ2-7; 9 bases match TRBD2. V trimming: 1 base; J trimming: 3 bases; junction bases outside the gene matches: 4. CDR3 length: 15 residues. Germline values: CDR1 MGHRA, CDR2 YSYEKL. The CDR3 DNA follows: TGCGCCAGCAGCCAAGGGCCAGCGGGGGGCTACGAGCAGTACTTC. It encodes CASSQGPAGGYEQYF.

The chain recombines TRBV20-1 with TRBJ1-2; D is ambiguous. This CDR3 spans 11 amino acids. The ends were cut back, 6 bases at V and 4 bases at J, with 9 bases in the middle. CDR1 is DFQATT, CDR2 SNEGSKA, per germline (reference sequence). In DNA form, the CDR3 reads TGCAGTGCGGGCAGGACCTATGGCTACACCTTC. Translation gives CSAGRTYGYTF.